This TCR beta chain was identified during a study of T cells after somatic rescue of genetic block. The repertoire was sequenced with immunoSEQ multiplex PCR; TCRdb's copy has only in-frame clones and lacks some. Counted here are over 55,000 clones, about 90% occurring once; the ten biggest clones make up approximately 3%. Germline V CDR1 and CDR2: LGHNA, YNFKEQ. V shed 1 base and J 2 bases; nucleotides not matched to a gene: 9. This CDR3 is built from 17 residues. Material: peripheral blood mononuclear cells (PBMCs). The rearrangement links TRBV4-2 to TRBJ2-7; the match to TRBD2 covers 9 bases. The receptor was derived from a man aged 40-50 years. CDR3 nucleotide sequence: TGTGCCAGCAGCCAAGGCCCCTCAGGACTAGCGACCTACGAGCAGTACTTC. Translating it yields CASSQGPSGLATYEQYF.